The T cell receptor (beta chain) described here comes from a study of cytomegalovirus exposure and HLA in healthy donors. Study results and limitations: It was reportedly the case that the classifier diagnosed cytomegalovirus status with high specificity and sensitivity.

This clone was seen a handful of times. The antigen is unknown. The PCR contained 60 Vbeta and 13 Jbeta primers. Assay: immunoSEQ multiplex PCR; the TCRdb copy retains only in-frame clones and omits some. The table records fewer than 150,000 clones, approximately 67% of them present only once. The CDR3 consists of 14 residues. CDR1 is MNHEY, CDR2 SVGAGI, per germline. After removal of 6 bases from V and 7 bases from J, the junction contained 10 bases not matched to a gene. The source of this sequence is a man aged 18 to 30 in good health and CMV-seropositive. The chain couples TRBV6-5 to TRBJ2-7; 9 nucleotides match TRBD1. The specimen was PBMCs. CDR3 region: CASSQLQGAGEQYF. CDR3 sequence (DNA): TGTGCCAGCAGCCAACTACAGGGGGCGGGGGAGCAGTACTTC.